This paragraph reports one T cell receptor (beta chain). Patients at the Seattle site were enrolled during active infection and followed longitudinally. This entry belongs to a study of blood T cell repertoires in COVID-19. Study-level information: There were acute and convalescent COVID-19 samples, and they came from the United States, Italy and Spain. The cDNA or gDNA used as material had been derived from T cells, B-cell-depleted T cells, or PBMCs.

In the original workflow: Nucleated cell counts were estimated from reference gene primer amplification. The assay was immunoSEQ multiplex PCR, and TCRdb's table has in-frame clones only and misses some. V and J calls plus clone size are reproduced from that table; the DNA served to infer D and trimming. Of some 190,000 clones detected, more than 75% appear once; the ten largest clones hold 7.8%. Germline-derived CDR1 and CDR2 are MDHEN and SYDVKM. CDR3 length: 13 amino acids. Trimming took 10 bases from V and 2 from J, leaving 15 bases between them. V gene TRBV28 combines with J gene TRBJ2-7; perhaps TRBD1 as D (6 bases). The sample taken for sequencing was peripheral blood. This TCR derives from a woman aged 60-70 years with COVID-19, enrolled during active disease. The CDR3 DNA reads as TGTGCCACAGGGGCAGGGGAACCCTACGAGCAGTACTTC. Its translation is CATGAGEPYEQYF.